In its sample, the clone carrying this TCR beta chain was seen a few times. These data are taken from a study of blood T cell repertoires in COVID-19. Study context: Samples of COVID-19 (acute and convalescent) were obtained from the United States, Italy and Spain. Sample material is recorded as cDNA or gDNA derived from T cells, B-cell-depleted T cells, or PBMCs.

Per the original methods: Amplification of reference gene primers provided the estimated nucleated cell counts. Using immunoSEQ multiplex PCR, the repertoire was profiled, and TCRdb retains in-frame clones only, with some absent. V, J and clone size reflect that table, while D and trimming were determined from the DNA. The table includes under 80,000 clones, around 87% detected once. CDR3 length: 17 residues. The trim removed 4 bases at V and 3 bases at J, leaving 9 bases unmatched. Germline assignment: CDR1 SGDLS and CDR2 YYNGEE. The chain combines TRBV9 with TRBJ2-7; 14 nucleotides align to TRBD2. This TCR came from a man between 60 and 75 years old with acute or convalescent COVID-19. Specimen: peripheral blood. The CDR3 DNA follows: TGTGCCAGCAGCTTAGGACTAGCGGGGGGCGGTAGCTACGAGCAGTACTTC. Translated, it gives CASSLGLAGGGSYEQYF.